This T cell receptor beta chain was sequenced for a study of T-cell reconstitution after alpha-beta-depleted transplantation in children. Findings of the study overall: Several hundred expanded graft clones reportedly were the source of alpha-beta T cells about two months after transplant. Several patients had high TCRbeta diversity at day 60; it came from surviving recipient T cells and thymic progenitors.

Researchers prepared the TCRbeta library using unique molecular identifiers, the study reports. TCRdb re-derived calls from the PCR reads in MiXCR, one entry per CDR3 protein. Seen here are roughly 220,000 distinct CDR3 sequences, about 8.7% observed once, and the top ten hold about 40%. This clonotype was seen only a few times. What it recognizes is unknown. The CDR3 sequence is 13 residues long. Trimming removed 0 bases from V and 4 bases from J, with 6 bases in between. Germline V gives CDR1 SQVTM, CDR2 ANQGSEA. Sequencing used PBMCs, mostly from graft donor cells, obtained 360 days after TCRalphabeta/CD19-depleted stem cell transplant. The J gene is TRBJ1-4, the V gene TRBV29-1; D is undetermined. The TCR was taken from a male patient between 2 and 10 years old who had a stem cell transplant for acute myeloid leukemia, so the T cells may come from the graft donor. The CDR3 DNA reads TGCAGCGTTGAAGAGGGGTATAATGAAAAACTGTTTTTT. It yields the protein CSVEEGYNEKLFF.